This TCR beta chain stems from a study of blood T cell repertoires in COVID-19. In terms of age and location, participants ranged from roughly 18 to 90 years and lived in about two dozen US areas. Cohort allocation depended upon clinical history that participants reported. Two consecutive negative NP/OP PCR tests, clearance, or resolved symptoms defined Cohort 3 recovery. The CDR3 extends over 16 amino acids. V was clipped by 5 bases and J by 6 bases; unmatched bases: 10. Germline V lookup: CDR1 MDHEN, CDR2 SYDVKM. Clones were sequenced by immunoSEQ multiplex PCR, and TCRdb holds only the in-frame ones, with some missing. The table has roughly 280,000 clones, approximately 90% seen once.

The chain carries TRBV28 and TRBJ1-5, with TRBD1 matching over 10 bases. Sequencing was done on a sample of PBMCs or T cells enriched from blood (not recorded which). The sequence was obtained from a woman aged 45-65 years who had recovered from COVID-19. CDR3 DNA sequence: TGTGCCAGCAGTATGACAGGGGGCGTATTGTTTCAGCCCCAGCATTTT. Translated: CASSMTGGVLFQPQHF.